This TCR beta chain is drawn from a study of blood T cell repertoires in COVID-19. Study background: Acute and convalescent COVID-19 specimens originated in the United States, Italy and Spain. PBMCs, B-cell-depleted T cells, or T cells were the source of the cDNA or gDNA that made up the material.

CDR1 MNHEY and CDR2 SVGAGI come from the germline V gene. The CDR3 runs 12 residues. The V end was cut by 6 bases, the J end by 3 bases, with 9 bases between. The assay was immunoSEQ multiplex PCR, and TCRdb's table has in-frame clones only and misses some. The sample contains about 60,000 clones, roughly 84% of which appear only once. The chain couples TRBV6-5 to TRBJ2-7; D call uncertain. The sample taken for sequencing was peripheral blood. This receptor was taken from a man between 65 and 85 years old with active COVID-19. The CDR3 protein is CASRHAGYEQYF. Written as DNA, the CDR3 is TGTGCCAGCAGGCATGCAGGCTACGAGCAGTACTTC.